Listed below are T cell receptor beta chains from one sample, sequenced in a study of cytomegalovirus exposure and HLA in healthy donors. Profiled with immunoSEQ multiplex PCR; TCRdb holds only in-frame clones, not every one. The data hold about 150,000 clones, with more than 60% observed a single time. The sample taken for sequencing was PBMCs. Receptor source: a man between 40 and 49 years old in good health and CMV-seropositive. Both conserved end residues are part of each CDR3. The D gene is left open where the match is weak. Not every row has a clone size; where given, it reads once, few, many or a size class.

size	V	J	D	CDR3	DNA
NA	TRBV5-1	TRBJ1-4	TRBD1	CASSPIWDRDEKLFF	TGCGCCAGCAGCCCTATCTGGGACAGGGATGAAAAACTGTTTTTT
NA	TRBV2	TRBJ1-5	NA	CASEAGEGQPQHF	TGTGCCAGCGAAGCGGGGGAAGGTCAGCCCCAGCATTTT
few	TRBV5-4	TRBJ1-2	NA	CASSLVTGGNGYTF	TGTGCCAGCAGCTTGGTGACGGGGGGGAATGGCTACACCTTC
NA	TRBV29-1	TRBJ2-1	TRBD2	CSVSGPGGRNGEQFF	TGCAGCGTGAGTGGACCGGGAGGGCGGAATGGTGAGCAGTTCTTC
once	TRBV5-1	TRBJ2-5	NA	CASSLDQVAETQYF	TGCGCCAGCAGCTTGGACCAGGTAGCGGAGACCCAGTACTTC
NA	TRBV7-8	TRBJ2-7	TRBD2	CASSAPGLAFDEQYF	TGTGCCAGCAGCGCGCCGGGACTAGCGTTCGACGAGCAGTACTTC
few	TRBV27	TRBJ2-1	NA	CASSIQGGSYNEQFF	TGTGCCAGCAGTATACAGGGTGGCTCCTACAATGAGCAGTTCTTC
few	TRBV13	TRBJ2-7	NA	CASSQRPPFQRATYEQYF	TGTGCCAGCAGCCAACGACCTCCCTTTCAGCGGGCAACCTACGAGCAGTACTTC
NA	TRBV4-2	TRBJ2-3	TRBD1	CASRAGTASTDTQYF	TGTGCCAGCAGAGCCGGGACAGCTAGCACAGATACGCAGTATTTT
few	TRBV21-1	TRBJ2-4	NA	CASSKRNGLAKNIQYF	TGTGCCAGCAGCAAAAGAAACGGACTAGCCAAAAACATTCAGTACTTC
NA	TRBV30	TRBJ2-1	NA	CAWYPRLIGENEQFF	TGTGCCTGGTATCCCCGACTAATCGGCGAGAATGAGCAGTTCTTC
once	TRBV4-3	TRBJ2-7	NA	CASSQTMTLYEQYF	TGCGCCAGCAGCCAGACTATGACCTTGTACGAGCAGTACTTC
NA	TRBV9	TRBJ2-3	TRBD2	CASSVDPGTSGNTDTQYF	TGTGCCAGCAGCGTAGACCCAGGGACTAGCGGCAACACAGATACGCAGTATTTT
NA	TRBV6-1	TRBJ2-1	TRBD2	CASSAGGPVNEQFF	TGTGCCAGCAGCGCGGGAGGGCCGGTCAATGAGCAGTTCTTC
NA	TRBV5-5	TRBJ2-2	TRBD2	CASRPLEREDTGELFF	TGTGCCAGCAGGCCCCTTGAGCGGGAGGACACCGGGGAGCTGTTTTTT
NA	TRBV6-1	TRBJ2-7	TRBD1	CASRTGTGIYEQYF	TGTGCCAGCAGGACCGGGACAGGGATCTACGAGCAGTACTTC
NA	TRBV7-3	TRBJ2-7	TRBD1	CASSFPEGQGFYEQYF	TGTGCCAGCAGCTTCCCCGAGGGACAGGGTTTCTACGAGCAGTACTTC
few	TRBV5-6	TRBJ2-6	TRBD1	CASSLDRASPLSGANVLTF	TGTGCCAGCAGCCTGGACAGGGCGTCGCCCCTATCTGGGGCCAACGTCCTGACTTTC
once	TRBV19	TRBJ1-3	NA	CASSIGEVLPSGNTIYF	TGTGCCAGTAGTATAGGTGAGGTGTTGCCTTCTGGAAACACCATATATTTT
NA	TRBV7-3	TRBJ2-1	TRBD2	CASSLPRTSGTMRSYNEQFF	TGTGCCAGCAGCTTACCCCGGACTAGCGGGACCATGAGGTCCTACAATGAGCAGTTCTTC
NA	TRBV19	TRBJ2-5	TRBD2	CASGLVGETQYF	TGTGCCAGCGGACTAGTCGGAGAGACCCAGTACTTC
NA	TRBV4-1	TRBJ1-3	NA	CASSPFSGNTIYF	TGCGCCAGCAGCCCCTTCTCTGGAAACACCATATATTTT
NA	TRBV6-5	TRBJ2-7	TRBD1	CASSLQGASYEQYF	TGTGCCAGCAGTCTACAGGGGGCGTCATACGAGCAGTACTTC
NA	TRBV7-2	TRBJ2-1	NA	CASSFIYNEQFF	TGTGCCAGCAGCTTCATCTACAATGAGCAGTTCTTC
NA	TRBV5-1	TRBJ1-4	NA	CASSFGGQPNEKLFF	TGCGCCAGCAGCTTCGGAGGACAGCCTAATGAAAAACTGTTTTTT
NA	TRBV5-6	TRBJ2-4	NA	CASSPGGAKNIQYF	TGTGCCAGCAGCCCGGGGGGCGCCAAAAACATTCAGTACTTC
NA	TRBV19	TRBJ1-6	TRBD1	CASRERQGRSPLHF	TGTGCCAGTAGGGAGAGACAGGGACGTTCACCCCTCCACTTT
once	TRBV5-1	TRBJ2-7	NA	CASHEGLYEQYF	TGCGCCAGCCACGAGGGCCTCTACGAGCAGTACTTC
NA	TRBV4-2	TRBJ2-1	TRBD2	CASRPPTSGRGEEQFF	TGTGCCAGCAGACCTCCCACTAGCGGGAGGGGAGAAGAGCAGTTCTTC
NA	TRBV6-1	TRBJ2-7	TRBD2	CASNSGLAIPMEQYF	TGTGCCAGCAATTCCGGACTAGCCATTCCCATGGAGCAGTACTTC
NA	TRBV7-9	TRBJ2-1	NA	CASSLDRYNEQFF	TGTGCCAGCAGCCTCGACAGGTACAATGAGCAGTTCTTC
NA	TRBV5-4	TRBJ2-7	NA	CASSLQTGTYEQYF	TGTGCCAGCAGCTTGCAGACGGGGACATACGAGCAGTACTTC
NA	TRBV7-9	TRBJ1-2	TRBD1	CASSQENGQGRGYTF	TGTGCCAGCAGCCAAGAAAACGGACAGGGGAGAGGCTACACCTTC
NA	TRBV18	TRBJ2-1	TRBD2	CASIPGLADNEQFF	TGTGCCAGCATACCGGGACTAGCGGACAATGAGCAGTTCTTC
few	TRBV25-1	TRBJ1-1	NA	CASSEYWEGGTEAFF	TGTGCCAGCAGTGAATATTGGGAGGGCGGCACTGAAGCTTTCTTT
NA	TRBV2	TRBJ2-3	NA	CASSEWGGARADTQYF	TGTGCCAGCAGTGAATGGGGGGGGGCGCGGGCAGATACGCAGTATTTT
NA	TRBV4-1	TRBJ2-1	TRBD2	CASSTGTSHEQFF	TGCGCCAGCAGCACCGGGACTAGTCACGAGCAGTTCTTC
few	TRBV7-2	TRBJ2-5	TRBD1	CASSLGAPGQGVETQYF	TGTGCCAGCAGCTTAGGAGCCCCAGGACAGGGGGTAGAGACCCAGTACTTC
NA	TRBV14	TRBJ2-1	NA	CASSQRSDRGNEQFF	TGTGCCAGCAGCCAGAGGTCGGACAGAGGGAATGAGCAGTTCTTC
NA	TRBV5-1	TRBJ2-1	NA	CASSLVAENNEQFF	TGCGCCAGCAGCTTAGTAGCGGAAAACAATGAGCAGTTCTTC
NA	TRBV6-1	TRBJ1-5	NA	CASSENRNQPQHF	TGTGCCAGCAGTGAAAACAGAAATCAGCCCCAGCATTTT
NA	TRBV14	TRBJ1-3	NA	CASSQSGNTIYF	TGTGCCAGCAGCCAATCGGGAAACACCATATATTTT
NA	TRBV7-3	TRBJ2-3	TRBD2	CASSLGAGGRGVDTQYF	TGTGCCAGCAGCTTAGGGGCTGGGGGGCGGGGGGTAGATACGCAGTATTTT
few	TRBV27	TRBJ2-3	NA	CASSFLRSTDTQYF	TGTGCCAGCAGTTTTCTACGGAGCACAGATACGCAGTATTTT
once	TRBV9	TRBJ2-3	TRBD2	CASSPGQAIAGGPGDTQYF	TGTGCCAGCAGCCCGGGACAGGCGATAGCGGGAGGGCCGGGAGATACGCAGTATTTT
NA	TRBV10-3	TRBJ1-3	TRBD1	CAISRQGAGNTIYF	TGTGCCATCAGCAGACAGGGGGCAGGAAACACCATATATTTT
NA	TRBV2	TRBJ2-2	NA	CASSETAALNTGELFF	TGTGCCAGCAGTGAAACGGCGGCATTGAACACCGGGGAGCTGTTTTTT
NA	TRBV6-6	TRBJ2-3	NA	CASSYSPLKTDTQYF	TGTGCCAGCAGTTACAGCCCCTTGAAGACAGATACGCAGTATTTT
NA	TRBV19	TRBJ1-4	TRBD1	CASSYGQGYLPSNEKLFF	TGTGCCAGTAGTTACGGACAGGGTTACCTTCCATCTAATGAAAAACTGTTTTTT
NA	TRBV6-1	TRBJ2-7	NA	CASSQPGGAIYEQYF	TGTGCCAGCAGCCAACCCGGAGGGGCCATTTACGAGCAGTACTTC
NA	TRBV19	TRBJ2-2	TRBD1	CATSGQANTGELFF	TGTGCCACTTCGGGACAGGCAAACACCGGGGAGCTGTTTTTT
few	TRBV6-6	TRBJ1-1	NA	CASSAPGINEAFF	TGTGCCAGCAGCGCACCGGGGATCAATGAAGCTTTCTTT
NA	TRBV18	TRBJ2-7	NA	CASSPHRLYEQYF	TGTGCCAGCTCACCACACAGGCTGTACGAGCAGTACTTC
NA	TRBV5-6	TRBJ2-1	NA	CASSSNGYEQFF	TGTGCCAGCAGCTCTAACGGGTATGAGCAGTTCTTC
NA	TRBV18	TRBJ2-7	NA	CASSRALYEQYF	TGTGCCAGCTCACGGGCCCTTTACGAGCAGTACTTC
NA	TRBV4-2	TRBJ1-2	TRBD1	CASSHYDRGQLNGYTF	TGTGCCAGCAGCCATTATGACAGGGGGCAACTGAACGGCTACACCTTC
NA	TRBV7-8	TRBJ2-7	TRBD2	CASSPYSSGSSYEQYF	TGTGCCAGCAGCCCCTATTCCAGCGGGAGTTCCTACGAGCAGTACTTC
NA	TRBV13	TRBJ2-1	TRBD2	CASSSRLAGPDEQFF	TGTGCCAGCAGCTCTCGGCTAGCGGGACCGGATGAGCAGTTCTTC
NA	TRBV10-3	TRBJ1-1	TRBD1	CAISTQGARGEAFF	TGTGCCATCAGTACACAGGGGGCGCGGGGTGAAGCTTTCTTT